This TCR beta chain derives from a study of blood T cell repertoires in COVID-19. Methods used by the authors: Quantification of nucleated cells was approximated via reference gene primer amplification. This table comes from immunoSEQ multiplex PCR, and its TCRdb copy is limited to in-frame clones, with some not included. V and J calls and clone size follow that table, whereas D and trimming were derived from the DNA. The table records 190,000 or so clones, roughly 77% of them present only once. In germline, CDR1 is SGHNT, CDR2 YYREEE (reference sequence). The V and J ends lost 2 bases and 5 bases, in that order; junction bases with no gene match: 6. This CDR3 is 15 amino acids long. Followed longitudinally, the Seattle patients had been enrolled during active infection.

The chain uses TRBV5-4 and TRBJ2-1; 8 nucleotides match TRBD2. The receptor comes from a woman at least 80 years old with COVID-19, enrolled during active disease. Sequencing used peripheral blood. CDR3 loop: CASSLAGAGDNEQFF. CDR3 nucleotides: TGTGCCAGCAGCTTAGCGGGGGCAGGAGACAATGAGCAGTTCTTC.